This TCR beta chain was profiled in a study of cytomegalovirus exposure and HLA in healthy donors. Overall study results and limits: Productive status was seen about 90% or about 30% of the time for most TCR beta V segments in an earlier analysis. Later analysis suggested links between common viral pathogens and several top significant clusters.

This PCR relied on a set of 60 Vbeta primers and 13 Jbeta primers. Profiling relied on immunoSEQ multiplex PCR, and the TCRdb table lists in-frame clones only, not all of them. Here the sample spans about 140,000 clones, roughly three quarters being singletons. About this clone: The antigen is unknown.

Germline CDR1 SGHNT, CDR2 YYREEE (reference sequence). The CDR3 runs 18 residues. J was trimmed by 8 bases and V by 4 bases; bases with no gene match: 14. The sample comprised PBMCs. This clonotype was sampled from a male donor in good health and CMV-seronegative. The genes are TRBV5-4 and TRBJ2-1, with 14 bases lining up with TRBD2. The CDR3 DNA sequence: TGTGCCAGCAGCCCGGGACTAGCGGGGGTACAAGGACGGGATGAGCAGTTCTTC. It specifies CASSPGLAGVQGRDEQFF.